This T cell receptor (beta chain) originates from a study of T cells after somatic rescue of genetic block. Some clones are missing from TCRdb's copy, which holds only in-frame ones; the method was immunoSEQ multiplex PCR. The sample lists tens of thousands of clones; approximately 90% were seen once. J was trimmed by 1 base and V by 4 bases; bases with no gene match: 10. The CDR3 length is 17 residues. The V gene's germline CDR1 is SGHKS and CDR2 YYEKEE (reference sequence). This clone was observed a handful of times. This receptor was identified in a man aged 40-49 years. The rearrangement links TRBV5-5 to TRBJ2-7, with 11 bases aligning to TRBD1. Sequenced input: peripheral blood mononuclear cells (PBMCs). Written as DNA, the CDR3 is TGTGCCAGCAGCGCCGGGACAGGGGGATCTAGGTCCTACGAGCAGTACTTC. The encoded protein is CASSAGTGGSRSYEQYF.